The rows below give T cell receptor beta chains drawn from one sample of a study of beta chain features in type 1 diabetes. Repertoires were generated with immunoSEQ multiplex PCR, while TCRdb's copy carries only in-frame clones and drops some. The profile shows roughly 500,000 clones, approximately 10% of them singletons. Sequenced sample: naive CD4+ T cells from blood. All receptors come from a young woman in good health. Each CDR3 is given with its conserved first and last residue. The D gene is left open where the match is weak. The size entry is marked missing in some rows and otherwise reads once, few, many or a size class.

v_gene: TRBV5-1; abundance: -; j_gene: TRBJ2-5; d_gene: TRBD2; CDR3aa: CASSQGLAGVETQYF; CDR3nt: TGCGCCAGCAGCCAAGGACTAGCGGGAGTGGAGACCCAGTACTTC
v_gene: TRBV5-1; abundance: few; j_gene: TRBJ2-5; d_gene: -; CDR3aa: CASSLVSSEETQYF; CDR3nt: TGCGCCAGCAGCTTGGTTTCCAGCGAAGAGACCCAGTACTTC
v_gene: TRBV9; abundance: few; j_gene: TRBJ2-3; d_gene: TRBD2; CDR3aa: CASSVGSGGHSTDTQYF; CDR3nt: TGTGCCAGCAGCGTAGGAAGCGGGGGGCATAGCACAGATACGCAGTATTTT
v_gene: TRBV18; abundance: few; j_gene: TRBJ1-1; d_gene: -; CDR3aa: CASSPAGFRNTEAFF; CDR3nt: TGTGCCAGCTCACCCGCTGGATTCAGGAACACTGAAGCTTTCTTT
v_gene: TRBV6-1; abundance: -; j_gene: TRBJ2-4; d_gene: -; CDR3aa: CASSLGGAAKNIQYF; CDR3nt: TGTGCCAGCTCCTTGGGGGGGGCAGCCAAAAACATTCAGTACTTC
v_gene: TRBV7-9; abundance: few; j_gene: TRBJ2-7; d_gene: -; CDR3aa: CASSHVRGAYEQYF; CDR3nt: TGTGCCAGCAGCCATGTCCGGGGGGCGTACGAGCAGTACTTC
v_gene: TRBV15; abundance: -; j_gene: TRBJ1-4; d_gene: -; CDR3aa: CATSRDPRGNEKLFF; CDR3nt: TGTGCCACCAGCAGAGATCCCAGGGGTAATGAAAAACTGTTTTTT
v_gene: TRBV29-1; abundance: -; j_gene: TRBJ2-2; d_gene: -; CDR3aa: CSVGGSKNTGELFF; CDR3nt: TGCAGCGTTGGCGGCAGTAAGAACACCGGGGAGCTGTTTTTT
v_gene: TRBV5-1; abundance: -; j_gene: TRBJ2-5; d_gene: -; CDR3aa: CASSDAGGTQETQYF; CDR3nt: TGCGCCAGCAGCGACGCCGGGGGCACCCAAGAGACCCAGTACTTC
v_gene: TRBV7-2; abundance: few; j_gene: TRBJ2-7; d_gene: TRBD2; CDR3aa: CASSSLAGIYYEQYF; CDR3nt: TGTGCCAGCAGCTCGCTAGCGGGAATCTACTACGAGCAGTACTTC
v_gene: TRBV7-2; abundance: few; j_gene: TRBJ2-2; d_gene: -; CDR3aa: CASSFVPGTGELFF; CDR3nt: TGTGCCAGCAGCTTCGTCCCGGGGACCGGGGAGCTGTTTTTT
v_gene: TRBV25-1; abundance: few; j_gene: TRBJ1-2; d_gene: TRBD1; CDR3aa: CASSEYGTVNYGYTF; CDR3nt: TGTGCCAGCAGTGAATACGGGACAGTTAACTATGGCTACACCTTC
v_gene: TRBV9; abundance: few; j_gene: TRBJ2-1; d_gene: TRBD2; CDR3aa: CASSGSGGYNEQFF; CDR3nt: TGTGCCAGCAGCGGTAGCGGGGGATACAATGAGCAGTTCTTC
v_gene: TRBV15; abundance: -; j_gene: TRBJ2-3; d_gene: -; CDR3aa: CATSRDYETDTQYF; CDR3nt: TGTGCCACCAGCAGAGACTATGAAACAGATACGCAGTATTTT
v_gene: TRBV15; abundance: few; j_gene: TRBJ1-1; d_gene: TRBD1; CDR3aa: CATDAGTGIEAFF; CDR3nt: TGTGCCACTGATGCCGGGACAGGAATTGAAGCTTTCTTT
v_gene: TRBV7-9; abundance: few; j_gene: TRBJ1-1; d_gene: -; CDR3aa: CASSWAGTLNTEAFF; CDR3nt: TGTGCCAGCAGCTGGGCGGGGACGCTGAACACTGAAGCTTTCTTT
v_gene: TRBV14; abundance: few; j_gene: TRBJ1-1; d_gene: -; CDR3aa: CASTPGQNTEAFF; CDR3nt: TGTGCCAGCACCCCGGGACAGAACACTGAAGCTTTCTTT
v_gene: TRBV28; abundance: -; j_gene: TRBJ2-1; d_gene: TRBD2; CDR3aa: CASSVAGATYNEQFF; CDR3nt: TGTGCCAGCAGCGTAGCGGGGGCCACCTACAATGAGCAGTTCTTC
v_gene: TRBV2; abundance: -; j_gene: TRBJ2-4; d_gene: TRBD1; CDR3aa: CASSERTGGKNIQYF; CDR3nt: TGTGCCAGCAGTGAACGGACAGGGGGCAAAAACATTCAGTACTTC
v_gene: TRBV25-1; abundance: few; j_gene: TRBJ2-2; d_gene: -; CDR3aa: CASSESKRAAGELFF; CDR3nt: TGTGCCAGCAGTGAATCCAAGAGGGCTGCCGGGGAGCTGTTTTTT
v_gene: TRBV5-1; abundance: -; j_gene: TRBJ2-6; d_gene: -; CDR3aa: CASRDFSGANVLTF; CDR3nt: TGCGCCAGCAGGGATTTCTCTGGGGCCAACGTCCTGACTTTC
v_gene: TRBV6-5; abundance: few; j_gene: TRBJ1-2; d_gene: -; CDR3aa: CASSYSGHDYGYTF; CDR3nt: TGTGCCAGCAGTTACTCTGGGCACGATTATGGCTACACCTTC
v_gene: TRBV29-1; abundance: -; j_gene: TRBJ2-1; d_gene: -; CDR3aa: CSVTNYNEQFF; CDR3nt: TGCAGCGTCACCAACTACAATGAGCAGTTCTTC
v_gene: TRBV19; abundance: -; j_gene: TRBJ1-4; d_gene: TRBD1; CDR3aa: CASAGQTNEKLFF; CDR3nt: TGTGCCAGCGCGGGACAGACTAATGAAAAACTGTTTTTT
v_gene: TRBV7-2; abundance: -; j_gene: TRBJ1-2; d_gene: -; CDR3aa: CASSLVNYGYTF; CDR3nt: TGTGCCAGCAGCTTAGTCAACTATGGCTACACCTTC
v_gene: TRBV9; abundance: -; j_gene: TRBJ2-1; d_gene: -; CDR3aa: CASSVAGVNEQFF; CDR3nt: TGTGCCAGCAGCGTAGCGGGAGTAAATGAGCAGTTCTTC
v_gene: TRBV4-2; abundance: -; j_gene: TRBJ1-4; d_gene: -; CDR3aa: CASSRRNSLPEKLFF; CDR3nt: TGTGCCAGCAGCAGGCGGAACAGCCTTCCGGAAAAACTGTTTTTT
v_gene: TRBV30; abundance: -; j_gene: TRBJ2-1; d_gene: -; CDR3aa: CAWGAGRTLYNEQFF; CDR3nt: TGTGCCTGGGGTGCAGGGCGAACCCTCTACAATGAGCAGTTCTTC
v_gene: TRBV28; abundance: few; j_gene: TRBJ2-1; d_gene: -; CDR3aa: CASSPLREQFF; CDR3nt: TGTGCCAGCAGTCCACTTCGTGAGCAGTTCTTC
v_gene: TRBV5-5; abundance: few; j_gene: TRBJ2-3; d_gene: -; CDR3aa: CASSDLSGPDTQYF; CDR3nt: TGTGCCAGCAGCGACCTTAGTGGCCCAGATACGCAGTATTTT
v_gene: TRBV4-2; abundance: -; j_gene: TRBJ2-1; d_gene: -; CDR3aa: CASSQVWGAGENEQFF; CDR3nt: TGTGCCAGCAGCCAAGTGTGGGGGGCTGGTGAGAATGAGCAGTTCTTC
v_gene: TRBV28; abundance: few; j_gene: TRBJ1-4; d_gene: TRBD1; CDR3aa: CASRKTGFLEKLFF; CDR3nt: TGTGCCAGCAGAAAGACAGGGTTTCTTGAAAAACTGTTTTTT
v_gene: TRBV2; abundance: few; j_gene: TRBJ2-7; d_gene: -; CDR3aa: CASTRLRTDSYEQYF; CDR3nt: TGTGCCAGCACTAGACTTCGGACAGACTCCTACGAGCAGTACTTC
v_gene: TRBV7-3; abundance: -; j_gene: TRBJ2-7; d_gene: -; CDR3aa: CASSTRGGGTEQYF; CDR3nt: TGTGCCAGCAGCACCAGAGGTGGAGGGACCGAGCAGTACTTC
v_gene: TRBV6-5; abundance: -; j_gene: TRBJ2-5; d_gene: TRBD2; CDR3aa: CASSYGGRARETQYF; CDR3nt: TGTGCCAGCAGTTACGGCGGGAGGGCCCGAGAGACCCAGTACTTC
v_gene: TRBV4-1; abundance: -; j_gene: TRBJ1-1; d_gene: -; CDR3aa: CASSHQGGKNTEAFF; CDR3nt: TGCGCCAGCAGCCATCAGGGTGGTAAGAACACTGAAGCTTTCTTT
v_gene: TRBV27; abundance: -; j_gene: TRBJ2-1; d_gene: -; CDR3aa: CASSRPSYNEQFF; CDR3nt: TGTGCCAGCAGCCGACCCAGCTACAATGAGCAGTTCTTC
v_gene: TRBV28; abundance: many; j_gene: TRBJ1-5; d_gene: -; CDR3aa: CASSLVGANQPQHF; CDR3nt: TGTGCCAGCAGTTTAGTGGGGGCCAATCAGCCCCAGCATTTT
v_gene: TRBV25-1; abundance: -; j_gene: TRBJ1-2; d_gene: -; CDR3aa: CASSAGQLAVYGYTF; CDR3nt: TGTGCCAGCAGTGCAGGACAGTTGGCGGTCTATGGCTACACCTTC
v_gene: TRBV5-6; abundance: few; j_gene: TRBJ2-5; d_gene: -; CDR3aa: CAIPVAYRDDPKTQYF; CDR3nt: TGTGCCATCCCCGTGGCCTACCGGGACGACCCCAAGACCCAGTACTTC
v_gene: TRBV7-9; abundance: -; j_gene: TRBJ2-1; d_gene: TRBD1; CDR3aa: CASSLRDRVVNEQFF; CDR3nt: TGTGCCAGCAGCCTCCGGGACAGGGTAGTGAATGAGCAGTTCTTC
v_gene: TRBV28; abundance: -; j_gene: TRBJ2-1; d_gene: -; CDR3aa: CASRLGGVIDEQFF; CDR3nt: TGTGCCAGCAGGCTGGGAGGCGTTATCGATGAGCAGTTCTTC
v_gene: TRBV27; abundance: -; j_gene: TRBJ2-4; d_gene: -; CDR3aa: CASSLRASLTGAKNIQYF; CDR3nt: TGTGCCAGCAGTTTACGGGCCAGCCTCACAGGGGCCAAAAACATTCAGTACTTC
v_gene: TRBV18; abundance: -; j_gene: TRBJ1-5; d_gene: -; CDR3aa: CASSPPNQPQHF; CDR3nt: TGTGCCAGCTCACCCCCAAATCAGCCCCAGCATTTT
v_gene: TRBV4-3; abundance: few; j_gene: TRBJ2-1; d_gene: TRBD1; CDR3aa: CASSQTGTGGNEQFF; CDR3nt: TGCGCCAGCAGCCAAACCGGGACAGGGGGCAATGAGCAGTTCTTC
v_gene: TRBV30; abundance: -; j_gene: TRBJ1-4; d_gene: -; CDR3aa: CAWSRSRTSTNEKLFF; CDR3nt: TGTGCCTGGAGTAGGAGCAGAACATCAACTAATGAAAAACTGTTTTTT
v_gene: TRBV2; abundance: -; j_gene: TRBJ1-1; d_gene: -; CDR3aa: CASMRTEQLIF; CDR3nt: TGTGCCAGCATGAGGACGGAACAACTTATCTTT
v_gene: TRBV2; abundance: few; j_gene: TRBJ2-1; d_gene: TRBD2; CDR3aa: CASSTGTSVYNEQFF; CDR3nt: TGTGCCAGCAGTACCGGGACTAGCGTCTACAATGAGCAGTTCTTC
v_gene: TRBV2; abundance: few; j_gene: TRBJ2-3; d_gene: TRBD1; CDR3aa: CASSGGQTSTDTQYF; CDR3nt: TGTGCCAGCAGTGGGGGACAGACTAGCACAGATACGCAGTATTTT
v_gene: TRBV19; abundance: few; j_gene: TRBJ2-3; d_gene: -; CDR3aa: CASSIRGRTDTQYF; CDR3nt: TGTGCCAGTAGTATCCGGGGACGCACAGATACGCAGTATTTT
v_gene: TRBV13; abundance: -; j_gene: TRBJ2-7; d_gene: -; CDR3aa: CASNALSPPTGSGEQYF; CDR3nt: TGTGCCAGCAACGCCTTGTCCCCACCCACGGGTTCTGGCGAGCAGTACTTC
v_gene: TRBV30; abundance: few; j_gene: TRBJ2-3; d_gene: TRBD2; CDR3aa: CAWSPLAGEGYTQYF; CDR3nt: TGTGCCTGGAGCCCACTAGCGGGAGAAGGATATACGCAGTATTTT
v_gene: TRBV5-4; abundance: few; j_gene: TRBJ2-5; d_gene: -; CDR3aa: CASSRRETQYF; CDR3nt: TGTGCCAGCAGTAGGAGAGAGACCCAGTACTTC
v_gene: TRBV5-4; abundance: few; j_gene: TRBJ2-3; d_gene: -; CDR3aa: CASSLDLLTDTQYF; CDR3nt: TGTGCCAGCAGCTTGGACTTACTCACAGATACGCAGTATTTT
v_gene: TRBV7-9; abundance: -; j_gene: TRBJ2-1; d_gene: TRBD2; CDR3aa: CASSLVMASGNEQFF; CDR3nt: TGTGCCAGCAGCTTAGTTATGGCTAGCGGAAATGAGCAGTTCTTC
v_gene: TRBV18; abundance: -; j_gene: TRBJ1-1; d_gene: -; CDR3aa: CASSATGNTEAFF; CDR3nt: TGTGCCAGCTCGGCGACAGGGAACACTGAAGCTTTCTTT
v_gene: TRBV5-1; abundance: -; j_gene: TRBJ2-5; d_gene: -; CDR3aa: CASSLEGGGETQYF; CDR3nt: TGCGCCAGCAGCTTGGAGGGAGGCGGGGAGACCCAGTACTTC
v_gene: TRBV7-6; abundance: few; j_gene: TRBJ2-5; d_gene: -; CDR3aa: CASSLETGPETQYF; CDR3nt: TGTGCCAGCAGCTTAGAGACAGGTCCAGAGACCCAGTACTTC
v_gene: TRBV29-1; abundance: -; j_gene: TRBJ2-3; d_gene: -; CDR3aa: CSVLFGQESTDTQYF; CDR3nt: TGCAGCGTTCTCTTTGGGCAGGAGAGCACAGATACGCAGTATTTT